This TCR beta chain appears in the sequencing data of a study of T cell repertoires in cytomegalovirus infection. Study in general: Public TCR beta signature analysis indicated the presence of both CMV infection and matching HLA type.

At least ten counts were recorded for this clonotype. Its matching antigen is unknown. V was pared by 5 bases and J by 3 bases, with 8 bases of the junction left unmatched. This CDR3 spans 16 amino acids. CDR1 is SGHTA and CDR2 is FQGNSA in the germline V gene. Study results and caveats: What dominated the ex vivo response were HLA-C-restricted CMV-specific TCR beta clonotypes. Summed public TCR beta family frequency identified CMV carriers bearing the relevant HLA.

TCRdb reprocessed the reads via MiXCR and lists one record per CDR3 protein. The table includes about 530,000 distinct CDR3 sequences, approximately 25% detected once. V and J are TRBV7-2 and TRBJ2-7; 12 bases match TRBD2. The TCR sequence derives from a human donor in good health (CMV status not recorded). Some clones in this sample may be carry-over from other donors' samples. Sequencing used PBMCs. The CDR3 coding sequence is TGTGCCAGCAGCGACAGACTAGCGGGAGAGCACTACGAGCAGTACTTC. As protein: CASSDRLAGEHYEQYF.